A single sample is the source of the 3 T cell receptor beta chains below, sequenced in a study of Graves' ophthalmopathy and Graves' hyperthyroidism. RNA transcripts were the template, and TCR beta CDR3 regions were amplified from them. RT-PCR was first run with HTBI primers, then multiplex PCR in a second round. TCRdb reprocessed the multiplex PCR reads with MiXCR, giving one entry per CDR3 protein. The sample lists around 670,000 distinct CDR3 sequences; roughly 40% were seen once. Sequenced: peripheral blood. The receptors were sampled from an adult man with Graves' ophthalmopathy.

This clonotype came up a few times. J is TRBJ2-7 and V is TRBV29-1, with unresolved D. The CDR3 runs 10 residues. The germline V gene encodes CDR1 SQVTM and CDR2 ANQGSEA. The CDR3 here is CSEWDYEQYF. In DNA, the CDR3 is TGCAGTGAATGGGATTACGAGCAGTACTTC.

The V and J genes are TRBV5-8 and TRBJ2-3; D gene ambiguous. CDR3 length equals 15 residues. Trimming removed 2 bases at V and 0 bases at J, with 10 bases between. Germline CDR1 and CDR2: SGHTS and YDEGEE. The DNA for the CDR3 is TGTGCCAGCAGCTTAAGAGCAGCAAGCACAGATACGCAGTATTTT. It is translated as CASSLRAASTDTQYF.

The V call is TRBV7-9, the J call TRBJ1-1; D may be TRBD1 (5 bases). The CDR3 consists of 14 residues. CDR1 is SEHNR, CDR2 FQNEAQ, per germline (reference sequence). V lost 6 bases to trimming and J lost 4 bases, with 15 bases between them. For the CDR3, the DNA is TGTGCCAGCAGGCAGGGTGGTGGGGTCACTGAAGCTTTCTTT. This encodes CASRQGGGVTEAFF.